This TCR beta chain was recorded in a study of OX40 agonist ivuxolimab in advanced cancers. On the study more broadly: Ivuxolimab, an antibody acting as an agonist of OX40 (CD134), was used to treat patients.

Broader study findings: At 0.1 to 3.0 mg/kg and by week 6, clonal expansion occurred in CD4+ and CD8+ blood T cells.

Trimming took 4 bases from V and 2 from J, leaving 10 bases between them. This CDR3 region has 13 residues. Germline V lookup: CDR1 SQVTM, CDR2 ANQGSEA. For this clone: Antigen unknown.

Generated by immunoSEQ multiplex PCR, the TCRdb table keeps only in-frame clones and is missing some. Of around 51,000 clones listed, 65% to 85% were seen once; the top ten hold over 3%. The receptor was derived from an adult with an advanced solid tumor such as melanoma, head and neck, liver or kidney cancer. Sequencing used CD4+ or CD8+ T cells sorted from blood, obtained in a trial of the OX40 agonist ivuxolimab. The chain combines TRBV29-1 with TRBJ2-3, with D uncertain. The DNA for the CDR3 is TGCAGCGTTGGGGGTCTGCACACAGATACGCAGTATTTT. Its translation: CSVGGLHTDTQYF.